The entry that follows covers one T cell receptor beta chain sequence. Its target is unknown. Each HIV participant was treated in the United States. This specimen belongs to a study of long-term antiretroviral therapy in people with HIV. Study observations and caveats: Against controls, HIV repertoires showed narrower ranges of CDR3 length. With ART, diversity went up but was still lower than in transplant donor controls.

Germline V CDR1 and CDR2: LNHDA, SQIVND (reference sequence). The length of the CDR3 is 12 residues. V dropped 7 bases and J dropped 2; count of bases not matched to a gene: 0. The assay used was immunoSEQ (version v3.0), run at survey level. The assay was immunoSEQ multiplex PCR, and TCRdb's table has in-frame clones only and misses some. The table lists about 25,000 clones, 76% of them singletons. This receptor was obtained from a woman in her thirties or forties with HIV. V gene TRBV19 combines with J gene TRBJ1-2, with TRBD1 matching over 8 bases. Sequenced material: unsorted PBMCs, taken 0.5 years after starting antiretroviral therapy. This CDR3 is CASTGGNYGYTF. DNA of the CDR3: TGTGCCAGTACAGGGGGCAACTATGGCTACACCTTC. The entire variable domain, with the rest obtained from reference TRBV19 and TRBJ1-2, is as follows: DGGITQSPKYLFRKEGQNVTLSCEQNLNHDAMYWYRQDPGQGLRLIYYSQIVNDFQKGDIAEGYSVSREKKESFPLTVTSAQKNPTAFYLCASTGGNYGYTFGSGTRLTVV.